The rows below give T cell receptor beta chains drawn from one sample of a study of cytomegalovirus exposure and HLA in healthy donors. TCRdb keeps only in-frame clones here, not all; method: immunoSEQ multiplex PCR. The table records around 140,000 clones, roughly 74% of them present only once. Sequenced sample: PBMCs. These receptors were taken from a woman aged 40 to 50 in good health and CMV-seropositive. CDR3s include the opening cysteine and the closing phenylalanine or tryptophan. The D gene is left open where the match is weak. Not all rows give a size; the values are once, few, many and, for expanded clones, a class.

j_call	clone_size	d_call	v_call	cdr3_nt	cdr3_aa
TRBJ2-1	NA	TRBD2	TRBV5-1	TGCGCCAGCAGCTTGGCGCCTAGCGGGAGGTACAATGAGCAGTTCTTC	CASSLAPSGRYNEQFF
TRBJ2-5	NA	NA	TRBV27	TGTGCCAGCAAAGCGGGTGTACAAGAGACCCAGTACTTC	CASKAGVQETQYF
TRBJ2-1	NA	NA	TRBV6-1	TGTGCCAGCAGTGAATTACTGGACGAGGGTGAGCAGTTCTTC	CASSELLDEGEQFF
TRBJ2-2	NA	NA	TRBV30	TGTGCCAGGACAGAGGCGAACACCGGGGAGCTGTTTTTT	CARTEANTGELFF
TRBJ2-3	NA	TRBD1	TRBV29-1	TGCAGCGCCGAAGTCCAGGGGGGCACAGATACGCAGTATTTT	CSAEVQGGTDTQYF
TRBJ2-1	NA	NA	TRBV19	TGTGCCAGTAGTCCCGTGAGCGGCGGGACCTACAATGAGCAGTTCTTC	CASSPVSGGTYNEQFF
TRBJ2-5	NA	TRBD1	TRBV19	TGTGCCAGTAGTACGGGACAGGGGGTACAGACCCAGTACTTC	CASSTGQGVQTQYF
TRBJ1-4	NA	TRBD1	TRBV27	TGTGCCAGCAGCCAAACCTACACAGGGGGCGAACTGTTTTTT	CASSQTYTGGELFF
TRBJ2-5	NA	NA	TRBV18	TGTGCCAGCTCACCACCGGGGCGGGAGACCCAGTACTTC	CASSPPGRETQYF
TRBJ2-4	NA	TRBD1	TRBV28	TGTGCCAGCAGTACCGCGGACAGGGGATTCGGCAAAAACATTCAGTACTTC	CASSTADRGFGKNIQYF
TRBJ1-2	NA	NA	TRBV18	TGTGCCAGCTCACCACACCCCCGGACTTATGGCTACACCTTC	CASSPHPRTYGYTF
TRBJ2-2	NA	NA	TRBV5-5	TGTGCCAACAATCCCCCCGGGGAGCTGTTTTTT	CANNPPGELFF
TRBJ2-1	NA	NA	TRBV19	TGTGCCAGTAGTCCACGGACAGGGAGGGCCTACAATGAGCAGTTCTTC	CASSPRTGRAYNEQFF
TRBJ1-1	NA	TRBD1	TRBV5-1	TGCGCCAGCAGCGTGACCACAGGGGGCAGGAACACTGAAGCTTTCTTT	CASSVTTGGRNTEAFF
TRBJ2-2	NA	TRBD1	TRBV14	TGTGCCAGCAGCCATACGGCGGACAGGGCCGGGGAGCTGTTTTTT	CASSHTADRAGELFF
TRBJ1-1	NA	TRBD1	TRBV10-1	TGCGCCAGCTCCGGGACAGGGCCGGACACTGAAGCTTTCTTT	CASSGTGPDTEAFF
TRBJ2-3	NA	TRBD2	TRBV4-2	TGTGCCAGCAGCCAATCCCCAGCGGGAGATGGGGGAGATACGCAGTATTTT	CASSQSPAGDGGDTQYF
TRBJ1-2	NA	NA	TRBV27	TGTGCCAGCAGTTTGAACCCCCGAGAGTATGGCTACACCTTC	CASSLNPREYGYTF
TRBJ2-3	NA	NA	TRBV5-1	TGCGCCAGCAGCTTATCCAGAAGCACAGATACGCAGTATTTT	CASSLSRSTDTQYF
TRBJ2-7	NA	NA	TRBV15	TGTGCCACCAGCAGAGAGGCGACAGGCTACGAGCAGTACTTC	CATSREATGYEQYF
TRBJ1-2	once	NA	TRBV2	TGTGCCAGCAGTCCACAGTTAGACTATGGCTACACCTTC	CASSPQLDYGYTF
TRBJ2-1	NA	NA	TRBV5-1	TGCGCCAGCAGCTCTCGGACAGACTCCTACAATGAGCAGTTCTTC	CASSSRTDSYNEQFF
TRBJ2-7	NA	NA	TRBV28	TGTGCCAGCAGTCCCCCGGGGTCCCTCTACGAGCAGTACTTC	CASSPPGSLYEQYF
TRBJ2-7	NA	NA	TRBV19	TGTGCCAGTAGTATACAGGGTACGTCCGACGAGCAGTACTTC	CASSIQGTSDEQYF
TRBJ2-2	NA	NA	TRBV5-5	TGTGCCAGCAGCTTGGCCGTGGCGGGACCGAACACCGGGGAGCTGTTTTTT	CASSLAVAGPNTGELFF
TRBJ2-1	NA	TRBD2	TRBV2	TGTGCCACCGCGGGAGTGGAGAACAATGAGCAGTTCTTC	CATAGVENNEQFF
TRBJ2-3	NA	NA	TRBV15	TGTGCCACCAGCAGAAGCTACAGGGCGAGCACAGATACGCAGTATTTT	CATSRSYRASTDTQYF
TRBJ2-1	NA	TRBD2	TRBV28	TGTGCCAGCAGTCCTCCGACTAGCGGGGATACCTACAATGAGCAGTTCTTC	CASSPPTSGDTYNEQFF
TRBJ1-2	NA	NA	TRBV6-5	TGTGCCAGCAGTTACACAGGTCGGGGCTACACCTTC	CASSYTGRGYTF
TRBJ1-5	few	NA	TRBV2	TGTGCCAGCAGTGAAGGGGGGGGTGGCAATCAGCCCCAGCATTTT	CASSEGGGGNQPQHF
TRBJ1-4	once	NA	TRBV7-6	TGTGCCAGCAGCCCCGGGTCCGTTGAAAAACTGTTTTTT	CASSPGSVEKLFF
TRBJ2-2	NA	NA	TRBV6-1	TGTGCCAGCAGGGACTTTTTGGTCGGGGAGCTGTTTTTT	CASRDFLVGELFF